This TCR beta chain was sequenced during a study of vaccination and CD4 T cells after COVID-19. Overall study: The convalescents included six males and four females, and among them two were Hispanic while seven were Caucasian.

The Oncomine TCR Beta short-read assay was what sequenced the DNA obtained from cultured CD4+ T cells. Investigators obtained genomic DNA by extraction from cultured CD4+ T cells. TCRdb passed the PCR reads through MiXCR, listing each CDR3 protein once. The profile shows around 16,000 distinct CDR3 sequences, around three fifths of them singletons. Comment on this clonotype: Its target is not known.

Trimming removed 1 base from V and 4 bases from J, with 10 bases in between. The CDR3 has 14 amino acids. Looked up from germline, CDR1 is KGHSH and CDR2 is LQKENI. Regarding treatment: roughly ten-day PBMC culture with coronavirus spike peptide pools or control peptides (ViraFEST assay). For ViraFEST, peptide pools expanded antigen-specific T cells, after which the TCRs were sequenced. The source material was CD4+ T cells from blood, cultured in vitro. This receptor was taken from a human donor who had recovered from COVID-19. The chain combines TRBV18 with TRBJ2-5; D may be TRBD1 (5 bases). CDR3 protein: CASSPQSGPETQYF. Here the CDR3 DNA reads TGTGCCAGCTCACCACAGTCAGGGCCAGAGACCCAGTACTTC. The full variable domain, rest sourced from reference TRBV18 and TRBJ2-5, is NAGVMQNPRHLVRRRGQEARLRCSPMKGHSHVYWYRQLPEEGLKFMVYLQKENIIDESGMPKERFSAEFPKEGPSILRIQQVVRGDSAAYFCASSPQSGPETQYFGPGTRLLVL.